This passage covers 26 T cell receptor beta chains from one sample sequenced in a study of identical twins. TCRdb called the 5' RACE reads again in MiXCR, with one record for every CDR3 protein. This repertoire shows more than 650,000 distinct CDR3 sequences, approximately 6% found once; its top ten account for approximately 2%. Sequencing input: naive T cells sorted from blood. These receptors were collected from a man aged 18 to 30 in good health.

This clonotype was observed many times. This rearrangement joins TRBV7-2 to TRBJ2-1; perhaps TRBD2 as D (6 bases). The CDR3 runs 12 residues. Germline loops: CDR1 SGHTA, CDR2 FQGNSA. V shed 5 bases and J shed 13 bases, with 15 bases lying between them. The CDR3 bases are TGTGCCAGCAGCCCGGGGGATTACCTCCAGTTCTTC. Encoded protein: CASSPGDYLQFF.

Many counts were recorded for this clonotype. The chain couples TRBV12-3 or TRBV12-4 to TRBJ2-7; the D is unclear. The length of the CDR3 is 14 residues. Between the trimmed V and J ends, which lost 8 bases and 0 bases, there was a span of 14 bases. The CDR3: CASSDGLYSYEQYF. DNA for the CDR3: TGTGCCAGCTCGGACGGGTTATACTCCTACGAGCAGTACTTC.

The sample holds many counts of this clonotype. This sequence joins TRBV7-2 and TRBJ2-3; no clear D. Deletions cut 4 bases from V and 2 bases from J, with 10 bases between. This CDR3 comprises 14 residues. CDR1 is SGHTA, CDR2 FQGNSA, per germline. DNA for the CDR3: TGTGCCAGCAGCTCCGGTCGGTTCACAGATACGCAGTATTTT. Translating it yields CASSSGRFTDTQYF.

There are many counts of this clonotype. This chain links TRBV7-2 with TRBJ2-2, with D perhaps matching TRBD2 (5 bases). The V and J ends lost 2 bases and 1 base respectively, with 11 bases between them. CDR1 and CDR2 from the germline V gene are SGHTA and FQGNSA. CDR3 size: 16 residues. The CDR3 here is CASSLSAGQNTGELFF. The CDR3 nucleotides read TGTGCCAGCAGCTTAAGTGCGGGTCAGAACACCGGGGAGCTGTTTTTT.

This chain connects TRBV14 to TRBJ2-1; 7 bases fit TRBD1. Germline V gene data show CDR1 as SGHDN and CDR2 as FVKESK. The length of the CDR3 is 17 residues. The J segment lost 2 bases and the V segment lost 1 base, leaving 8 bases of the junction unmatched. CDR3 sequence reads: CASSQVLGQGAYNEQFF. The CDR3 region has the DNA TGTGCCAGCAGCCAAGTACTCGGTCAGGGGGCCTACAATGAGCAGTTCTTC. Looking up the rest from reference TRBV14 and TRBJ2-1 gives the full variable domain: EAGVTQFPSHSVIEKGQTVTLRCDPISGHDNLYWYRRVMGKEIKFLLHFVKESKQDESGMPNNRFLAERTGGTYSTLKVQPAELEDSGVYFCASSQVLGQGAYNEQFFGPGTRLTVL.

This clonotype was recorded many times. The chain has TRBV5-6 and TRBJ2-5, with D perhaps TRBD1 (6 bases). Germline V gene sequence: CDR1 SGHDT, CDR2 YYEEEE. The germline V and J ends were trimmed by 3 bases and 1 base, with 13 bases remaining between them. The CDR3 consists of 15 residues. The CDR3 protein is CASSWTGQLQETQYF. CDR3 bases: TGTGCCAGCAGCTGGACGGGACAACTCCAAGAGACCCAGTACTTC.

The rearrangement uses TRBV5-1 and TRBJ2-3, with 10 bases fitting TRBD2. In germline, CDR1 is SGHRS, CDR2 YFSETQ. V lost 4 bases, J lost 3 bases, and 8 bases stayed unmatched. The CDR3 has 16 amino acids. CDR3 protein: CASSLKAGGETDTQYF. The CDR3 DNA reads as TGCGCCAGCAGCCTAAAAGCGGGAGGGGAAACAGATACGCAGTATTTT.

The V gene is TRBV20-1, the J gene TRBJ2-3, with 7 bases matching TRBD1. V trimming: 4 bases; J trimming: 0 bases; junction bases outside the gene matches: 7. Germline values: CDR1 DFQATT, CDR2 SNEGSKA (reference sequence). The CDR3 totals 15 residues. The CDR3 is CSAIRTGDSTDTQYF. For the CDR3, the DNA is TGCAGTGCTATTCGGACAGGAGATAGCACAGATACGCAGTATTTT.

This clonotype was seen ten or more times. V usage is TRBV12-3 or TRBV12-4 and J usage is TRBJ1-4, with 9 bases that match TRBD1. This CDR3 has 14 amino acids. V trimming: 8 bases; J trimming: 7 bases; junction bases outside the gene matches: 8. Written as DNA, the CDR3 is TGTGCCAGCCGGGGACAGGGCCATGCTGAAAAACTGTTTTTT. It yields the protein CASRGQGHAEKLFF.

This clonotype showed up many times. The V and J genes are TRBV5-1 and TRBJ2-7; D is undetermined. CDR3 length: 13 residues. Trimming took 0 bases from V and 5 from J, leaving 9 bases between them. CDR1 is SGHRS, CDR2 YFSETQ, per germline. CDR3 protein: CASSLDRSHEQYV. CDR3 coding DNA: TGCGCCAGCAGCTTGGATAGGAGCCACGAGCAGTACGTC.

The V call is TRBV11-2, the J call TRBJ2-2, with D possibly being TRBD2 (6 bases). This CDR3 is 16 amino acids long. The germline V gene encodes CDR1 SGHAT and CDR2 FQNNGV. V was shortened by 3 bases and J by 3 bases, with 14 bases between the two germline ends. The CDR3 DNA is TGTGCCAGCAGCTTCCCCGGGAGTTTGTACACCGGGGAGCTGTTTTTT. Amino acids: CASSFPGSLYTGELFF.

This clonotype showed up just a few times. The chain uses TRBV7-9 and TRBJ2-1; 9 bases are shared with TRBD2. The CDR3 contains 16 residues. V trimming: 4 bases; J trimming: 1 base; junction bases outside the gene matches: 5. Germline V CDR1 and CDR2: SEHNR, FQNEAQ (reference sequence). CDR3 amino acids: CASSSDSGGSYNEQFF. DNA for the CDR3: TGTGCCAGCAGCTCCGATAGCGGGGGATCCTACAATGAGCAGTTCTTC. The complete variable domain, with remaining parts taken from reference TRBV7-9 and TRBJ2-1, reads DTGVSQNPRHKITKRGQNVTFRCDPISEHNRLYWYRQTLGQGPEFLTYFQNEAQLEKSRLLSDRFSAERPKGSFSTLEIQRTEQGDSAMYLCASSSDSGGSYNEQFFGPGTRLTVL.

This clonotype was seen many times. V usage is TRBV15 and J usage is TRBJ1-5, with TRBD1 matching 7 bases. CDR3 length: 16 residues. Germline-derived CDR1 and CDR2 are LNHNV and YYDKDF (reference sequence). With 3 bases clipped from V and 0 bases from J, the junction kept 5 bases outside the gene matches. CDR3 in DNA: TGTGCCACCAGCAGGGAGACAGGGCCTAGCAATCAGCCCCAGCATTTT. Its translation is CATSRETGPSNQPQHF.

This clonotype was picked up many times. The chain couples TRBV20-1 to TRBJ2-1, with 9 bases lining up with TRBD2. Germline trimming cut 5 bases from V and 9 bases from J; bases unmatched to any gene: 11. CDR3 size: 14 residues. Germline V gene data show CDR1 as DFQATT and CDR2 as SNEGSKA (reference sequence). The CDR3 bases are TGCAGTGCTGTGGTAGCGGGAGTCTCCGGTGAGCAGTTCTTC. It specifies CSAVVAGVSGEQFF.

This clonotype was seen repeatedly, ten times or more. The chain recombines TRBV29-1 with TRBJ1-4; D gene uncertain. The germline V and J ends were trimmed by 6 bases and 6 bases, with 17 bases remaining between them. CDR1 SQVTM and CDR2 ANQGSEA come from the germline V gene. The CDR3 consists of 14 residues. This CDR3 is CSVIDNSKYEKLFF. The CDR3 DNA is TGCAGCGTCATTGACAACTCTAAGTATGAAAAACTGTTTTTT.

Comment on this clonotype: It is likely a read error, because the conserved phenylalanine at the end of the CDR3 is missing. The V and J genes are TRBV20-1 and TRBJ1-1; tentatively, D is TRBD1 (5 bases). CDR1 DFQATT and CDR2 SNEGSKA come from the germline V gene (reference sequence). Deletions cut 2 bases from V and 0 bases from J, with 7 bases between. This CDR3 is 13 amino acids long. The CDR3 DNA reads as TGCAGTGCTAGATTGGGGGTGAACACTGAAGCTTTCTGT. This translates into CSARLGVNTEAFC.

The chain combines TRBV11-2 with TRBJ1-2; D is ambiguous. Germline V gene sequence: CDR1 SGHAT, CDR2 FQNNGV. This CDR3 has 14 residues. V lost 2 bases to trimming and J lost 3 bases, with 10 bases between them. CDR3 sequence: CASSLLGGDYGYTF. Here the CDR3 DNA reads TGTGCCAGCAGCTTACTGGGAGGTGACTATGGCTACACCTTC.

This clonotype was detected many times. CDR3 sequence: CASSYTSGTHYEQYF. The CDR3 DNA reads TGTGCCAGCAGTTATACTAGCGGGACACATTACGAGCAGTACTTC. This sequence joins TRBV27 and TRBJ2-7; TRBD2 matches at 10 bases. Germline trimming cut 4 bases from V and 4 bases from J; bases unmatched to any gene: 7. The CDR3 length is 15 residues. CDR1 is MNHEY, CDR2 SMNVEV, per germline (reference sequence).

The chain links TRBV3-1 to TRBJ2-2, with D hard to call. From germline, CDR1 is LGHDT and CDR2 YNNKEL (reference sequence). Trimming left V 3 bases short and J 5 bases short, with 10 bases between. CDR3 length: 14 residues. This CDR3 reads CASSQRYGTGELFF. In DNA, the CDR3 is TGTGCCAGCAGCCAGAGGTATGGGACCGGGGAGCTGTTTTTT.

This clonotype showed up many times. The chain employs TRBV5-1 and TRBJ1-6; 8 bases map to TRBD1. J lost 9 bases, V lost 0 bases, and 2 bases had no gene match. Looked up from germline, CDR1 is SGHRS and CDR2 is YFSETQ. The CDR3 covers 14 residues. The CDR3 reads CASSLADRASPLHF. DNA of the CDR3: TGCGCCAGCAGCTTGGCGGACAGGGCTTCACCCCTCCACTTT.

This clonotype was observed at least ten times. As DNA, the CDR3 is TGTGCCAGCAGTCCCCCCTCCAATCAGCCCCAGCATTTT. Protein sequence: CASSPPSNQPQHF. This chain links TRBV12-3 or TRBV12-4 with TRBJ1-5; D is ambiguous. Trimming cost V 5 bases and J 3 bases, with 8 bases left between them. There are 13 residues in the CDR3.

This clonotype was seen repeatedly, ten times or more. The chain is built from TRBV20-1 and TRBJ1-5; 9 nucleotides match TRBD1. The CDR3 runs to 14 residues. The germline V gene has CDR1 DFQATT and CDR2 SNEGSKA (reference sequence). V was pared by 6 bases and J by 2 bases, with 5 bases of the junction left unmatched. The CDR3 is CSAGQGSGNQPQHF. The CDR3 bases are TGCAGTGCGGGACAGGGATCGGGCAATCAGCCCCAGCATTTT.

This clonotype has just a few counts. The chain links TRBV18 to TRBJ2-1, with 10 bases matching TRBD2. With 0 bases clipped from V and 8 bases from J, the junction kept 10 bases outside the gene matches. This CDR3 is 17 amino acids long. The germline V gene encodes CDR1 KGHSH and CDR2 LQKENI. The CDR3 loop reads CASSPPSSGSIGDEQFF. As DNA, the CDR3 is TGTGCCAGCTCACCACCGTCTAGCGGGAGTATCGGCGATGAGCAGTTCTTC.

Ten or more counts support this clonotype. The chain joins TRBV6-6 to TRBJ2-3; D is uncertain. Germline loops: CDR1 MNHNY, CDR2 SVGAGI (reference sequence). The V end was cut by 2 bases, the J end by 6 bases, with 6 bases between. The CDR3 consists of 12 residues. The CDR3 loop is CASSYLSDTQYF. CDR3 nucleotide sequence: TGTGCCAGCAGTTACCTGTCCGATACGCAGTATTTT.

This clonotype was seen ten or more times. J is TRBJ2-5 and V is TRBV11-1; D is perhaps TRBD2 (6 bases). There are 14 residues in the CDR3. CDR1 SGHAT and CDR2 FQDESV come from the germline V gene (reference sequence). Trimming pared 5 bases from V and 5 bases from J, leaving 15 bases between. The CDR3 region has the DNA TGTGCCAGCAGCCCAACACTAGCCTGGGAGACCCAGTACTTC. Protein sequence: CASSPTLAWETQYF.

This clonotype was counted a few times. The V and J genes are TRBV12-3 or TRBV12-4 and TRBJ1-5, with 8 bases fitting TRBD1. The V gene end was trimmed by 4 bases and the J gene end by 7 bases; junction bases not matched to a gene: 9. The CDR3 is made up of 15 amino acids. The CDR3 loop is CASSSGGQGGQPQHF. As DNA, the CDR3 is TGTGCCAGCAGTTCCGGAGGACAGGGCGGACAGCCCCAGCATTTT.